These 16 T cell receptor beta chains share one sample of origin, sequenced in a study of T-cell reconstitution after alpha-beta-depleted transplantation in children. Unique molecular identifiers featured in how the TCRbeta library was prepared. TCRdb processed the PCR reads anew with MiXCR; each CDR3 protein has one entry. The table has 240,000 or so distinct CDR3 sequences, about 12% seen once. This specimen consisted of PBMCs from the stem cell graft donor, obtained from the stem cell graft. The receptors stem from a human donor who donated a stem cell graft to a child with acute lymphoblastic leukemia.

This clonotype was found many times. The chain carries TRBV5-5 and TRBJ2-6; D gene uncertain. This CDR3 comprises 15 residues. Trimming stripped 1 base from V and 0 bases from J, with 5 bases between. Germline CDR1 is SGHKS and CDR2 is YYEKEE (reference sequence). CDR3 sequence: CASSLLFSGANVLTF. CDR3 nucleotide sequence: TGTGCCAGCAGCTTGCTGTTCTCTGGGGCCAACGTCCTGACTTTC.

This clonotype has at least ten counts. The chain recombines TRBV24-1 with TRBJ2-2; the D gene is possibly TRBD2 (6 bases). The CDR3 runs 15 residues. Looked up from germline, CDR1 is KGHDR and CDR2 is SFDVKD. Trimming cost V 6 bases and J 2 bases, with 12 bases left between them. The CDR3 bases are TGTGCCACCAGTCCGGGACTCTTAAACACCGGGGAGCTGTTTTTT. It translates to CATSPGLLNTGELFF.

This clonotype was seen at least ten times. V and J are TRBV20-1 and TRBJ2-1; 11 positions agree with TRBD2. Germline CDR1 and CDR2: DFQATT and SNEGSKA (reference sequence). The CDR3 is 14 residues long. V shed 7 bases and J 4 bases; nucleotides not matched to a gene: 6. CDR3 coding DNA: TGCAGTGTTCGTAGCGGGGGGGTTTACAATGAGCAGTTCTTC. This gives the protein CSVRSGGVYNEQFF.

A few counts support this clonotype. This chain joins TRBV28 and TRBJ2-1; D possibly corresponds to TRBD1 (6 bases). The CDR3 covers 21 residues. Trimming took off 5 bases at V and 2 bases at J, with 31 bases between the two ends. Germline CDR1 is MDHEN and CDR2 is SYDVKM. CDR3 DNA sequence: TGTGCCAGCAGTAACCGGGGCGTCTTTGGGGGCCATACGGCCCCCTACAATGAGCAGTTCTTC. This codes for CASSNRGVFGGHTAPYNEQFF.

In its sample, this clonotype was seen many times. The V call is TRBV5-1, the J call TRBJ1-5; D may be TRBD1 (6 bases). Trimming pared 1 base from V and 2 bases from J, leaving 7 bases between. The germline V gene has CDR1 SGHRS and CDR2 YFSETQ. The CDR3 has 14 amino acids. The DNA of the CDR3 is TGCGCCAGCAGCTTGTCAGGGGGCAATCAGCCCCAGCATTTT. Protein product: CASSLSGGNQPQHF.

This clonotype was recorded many times. The rearrangement uses TRBV4-2 and TRBJ2-5, with 8 bases lining up with TRBD1. The V gene end was trimmed by 1 base and the J gene end by 4 bases; junction bases not matched to a gene: 8. Looked up from germline, CDR1 is LGHNA and CDR2 is YNFKEQ. The CDR3 runs 16 residues. CDR3 amino acids: CASSQAYSGGGETQYF. Written as DNA, the CDR3 is TGTGCCAGCAGCCAAGCGTATTCAGGGGGCGGAGAGACCCAGTACTTC.

This clonotype was seen many times. The chain links TRBV12-3 or TRBV12-4 to TRBJ1-2, with TRBD1 as a possible D gene (5 bases). This CDR3 region has 12 residues. The germline V and J ends were trimmed by 6 bases and 8 bases, with 13 bases remaining between them. The CDR3 loop is CASSSRVGGYTF. The DNA for the CDR3 is TGTGCCAGCAGCTCCAGGGTGGGAGGCTACACCTTC.

This clonotype was picked up many times. CDR3 DNA sequence: TGCAGTGCGTTGAAAGGACAGGGGAACTATGGCTACACCTTC. It translates to CSALKGQGNYGYTF. V and J are TRBV20-1 and TRBJ1-2; 9 bases are a match to TRBD1. Unmatched junction bases numbered 7, after V lost 6 bases and J lost 2 bases. This CDR3 spans 14 amino acids. Germline V gene sequence: CDR1 DFQATT, CDR2 SNEGSKA (reference sequence).

To note about this clonotype: This may stem from a read error, because a much larger clone lies one nucleotide away. V is TRBV29-1 and J is TRBJ2-7; 9 bases agree with TRBD1. CDR3 length: 22 residues. Germline V CDR1 and CDR2: SQVTM, ANQGSEA. Here the CDR3 reads CSVEDRGGTPSVTGGYLYAQYF. CDR3 DNA: TGCAGCGTTGAAGATCGAGGTGGAACCCCGAGCGTGACAGGGGGTTACCTCTACGCGCAGTACTTC.

This clonotype was detected ten times or more. The chain is built from TRBV4-1 and TRBJ1-5, with D perhaps matching TRBD1 (6 bases). V gave up 0 bases and J gave up 7 bases, with 13 bases separating them. The CDR3 sequence is 15 residues long. Germline values: CDR1 MGHRA, CDR2 YSYEKL. The CDR3 DNA sequence: TGCGCCAGCAGCCAAGAAAAAGGGGGAGGCCAGCCCCAGCATTTT. It yields the protein CASSQEKGGGQPQHF.

This clonotype has ten or more counts. The J gene is TRBJ1-4, the V gene TRBV28; 7 positions match TRBD1. Losses at the gene ends were 6 bases for V and 7 bases for J; bases not matched to a gene: 8. There are 14 residues in the CDR3. The germline gives CDR1 MDHEN, CDR2 SYDVKM. The CDR3 DNA sequence: TGTGCCAGCAGGGTTCAGGGGGAAGGTGAAAAACTGTTTTTT. Translating gives CASRVQGEGEKLFF.

The rearrangement joins TRBV4-1 to TRBJ2-2, with 11 bases aligning to TRBD2. This CDR3 has 17 amino acids. With 2 bases clipped from V and 4 bases from J, the junction kept 6 bases outside the gene matches. CDR1 is MGHRA, CDR2 YSYEKL, per germline. CDR3 DNA sequence: TGCGCCAGCAGCCAAACTTATAGCGGGGGGGGCACCGGGGAGCTGTTTTTT. Its translation is CASSQTYSGGGTGELFF.

In the case of this clonotype: This sequence may be a read error, since a much larger clone differs from it by one base. The gene calls are TRBV7-6 and TRBJ2-4; the D is unclear. Germline V gene sequence: CDR1 SGHVS, CDR2 FNYEAQ. The CDR3 extends over 13 amino acids. The V end was cut by 5 bases, the J end by 0 bases, with 5 bases between. CDR3 in DNA: TGTGCCAGCAGCCCCACAGCCAAAAACATTCAGTACTTC. Translation gives CASSPTAKNIQYF.

This clonotype was seen many times. The chain combines TRBV5-6 with TRBJ2-5; no firm D call. The germline V gene encodes CDR1 SGHDT and CDR2 YYEEEE. The length of the CDR3 is 13 residues. The V gene lost 1 base and the J gene lost 5 bases, with 9 bases spanning the gap. This CDR3 is CASSLRHGETQYF. The CDR3 nucleotides read TGTGCCAGCAGCTTGCGTCACGGGGAGACCCAGTACTTC.

This rearrangement joins TRBV15 to TRBJ2-5, with TRBD1 as a possible D gene (5 bases). V lost 5 bases and J 2 bases, leaving 15 bases between the germline ends. This CDR3 region has 15 residues. Germline assignment: CDR1 LNHNV and CDR2 YYDKDF (reference sequence). For the CDR3, the DNA is TGTGCCACCAGCTCCGCCCGACAGCGACAAGAGACCCAGTACTTC. It specifies CATSSARQRQETQYF. Full variable domain (remainder filled in from reference TRBV15 and TRBJ2-5): DAMVIQNPRYQVTQFGKPVTLSCSQTLNHNVMYWYQQKSSQAPKLLFHYYDKDFNNEADTPDNFQSRRPNTSFCFLDIRSPGLGDTAMYLCATSSARQRQETQYFGPGTRLLVL.

This clonotype came up a few times. The chain uses TRBV5-1 and TRBJ1-4; D is uncertain. Trimming took 0 bases from V and 2 from J, leaving 11 bases between them. The CDR3 is 16 amino acids. CDR1 is SGHRS and CDR2 is YFSETQ in the germline V gene. CDR3 loop: CASSLEGIWTNEKLFF. CDR3 coding DNA: TGCGCCAGCAGCTTGGAAGGGATTTGGACTAATGAAAAACTGTTTTTT.